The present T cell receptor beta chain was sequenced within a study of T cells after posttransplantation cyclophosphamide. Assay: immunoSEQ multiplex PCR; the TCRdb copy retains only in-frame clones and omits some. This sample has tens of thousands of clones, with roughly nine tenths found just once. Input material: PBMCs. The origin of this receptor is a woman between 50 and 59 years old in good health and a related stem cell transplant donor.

DNA for the CDR3: TGTGCCAGCAGCGAGAACAGGGGGACTGAAGCTTTCTTT. Translated, it gives CASSENRGTEAFF. The chain employs TRBV5-5 and TRBJ1-1; 8 nucleotides align to TRBD1. This CDR3 is 13 amino acids long. Per germline, CDR1 SGHKS and CDR2 YYEKEE (reference sequence). J gave up 5 bases and V 4 bases, and 4 bases lay outside the gene matches.